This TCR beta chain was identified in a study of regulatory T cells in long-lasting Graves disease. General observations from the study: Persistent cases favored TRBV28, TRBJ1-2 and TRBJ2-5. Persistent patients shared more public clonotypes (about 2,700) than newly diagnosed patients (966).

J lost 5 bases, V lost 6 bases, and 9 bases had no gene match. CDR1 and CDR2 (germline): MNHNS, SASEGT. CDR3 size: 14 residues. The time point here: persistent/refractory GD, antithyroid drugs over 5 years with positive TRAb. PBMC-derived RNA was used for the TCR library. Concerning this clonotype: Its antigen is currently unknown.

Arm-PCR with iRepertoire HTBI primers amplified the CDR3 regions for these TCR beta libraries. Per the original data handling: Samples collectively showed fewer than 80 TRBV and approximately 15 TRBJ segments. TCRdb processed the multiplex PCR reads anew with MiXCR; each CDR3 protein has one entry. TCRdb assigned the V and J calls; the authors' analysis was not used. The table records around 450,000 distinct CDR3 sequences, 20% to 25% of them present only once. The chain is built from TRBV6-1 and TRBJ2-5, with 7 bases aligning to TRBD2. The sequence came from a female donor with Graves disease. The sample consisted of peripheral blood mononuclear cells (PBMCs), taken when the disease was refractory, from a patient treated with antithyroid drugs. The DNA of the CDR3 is TGTGCCAGCAGCCTACTAGCGTCCCCGGAGACCCAGTACTTC. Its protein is CASSLLASPETQYF.